This entry features one T cell receptor beta chain sequence. This clone's antigen is unknown. No base quality information exists; no much larger clone differs at one position. This specimen comes from a study of blood T cell repertoires in COVID-19 (dated by TCRdb to 2018 to 2021). Looking at the study overall: The collaborator samples originated in the United States, Italy and Spain and spanned the acute and convalescent phases of COVID-19. The repertoires were released in a freely available public database intended as a resource for research on the immune response to SARS-CoV-2. The samples were drawn from the first 160 participants of the ongoing ImmuneRACE study and from about 1,200 subjects provided by 6 global collaborators. Sample metadata almost always included a de-identified subject ID, COVID-19 status, age in years and sex. The prospective study material was composed of cDNA or gDNA derived from T cells, B-cell-depleted T cells, or PBMCs. Where HLA class I and class II types were available, the types were taken from metadata supplied by the sample provider, not from assay-based typing. Deeply sampled blood TCRbeta repertoires from subjects exposed to, actively infected with, or recovered from COVID-19 were included in the dataset.

Study-level results and caveats: The amount of clinical and demographic metadata varied by source and participant and was provided uncurated.

Each collaborating institution followed its own protocols to collect whole blood in K2EDTA tubes. For TCRbeta analysis, collaborators shipped samples as frozen whole blood, isolated PBMCs, or DNA extracted from either of those sample types. The immunoSEQ Assay, a bias-controlled multiplex PCR, was used to amplify TCRbeta CDR3 regions from genomic DNA. As for the authors' bioinformatics: Nucleated cell counts per sample were estimated from amplification of reference gene primers within the assay. To quantify the absolute abundance of each unique TCRbeta CDR3 rearrangement, sequence reads were collapsed and filtered. For each sample, productive Simpson clonality was calculated as the square root of Simpson's diversity index over productive rearrangements. TCRdb stores this immuneACCESS table with in-frame sequences only. Part of the clones is absent; in the studies checked, under half of the shortfall reflects unresolved V genes, and no reason is known for the rest. V, J and clone size derive from that table, while D and trimming were established from the DNA sequence. The sample table records over 50,000 clones; about 91% of these occur just once. The top ten clonotypes cover around 7.3% of the sample.

The specimen was peripheral blood. The receptor was derived from a woman aged 55 to 70 with active or convalescent COVID-19.

This receptor has the CDR3 CASSYALAGNEQFF. The DNA sequence is as follows: TGTGCCAGCAGTTACGCACTAGCCGGCAATGAGCAGTTCTTC. Recombination joined TRBV6-5 with TRBJ2-1; TRBD2 could be the D gene, as 6 bases match. The CDR3 covers 14 residues, taking in both the cysteine and the phenylalanine. Just the 42-base CDR3 DNA is kept, in frame starting at base 1. CDR1 MNHEY and CDR2 SVGAGI are derived from the germline V gene. Deletion took 2 bases off V and 6 bases off J, with a span of 11 bases between the germline ends.